The 11 T cell receptor beta chains presented below share a single source sample, sequenced in a study of tumor and adjacent non-tumor tissue in lung cancer. This sample's RNA came from whole unsorted tissue. A modified ARM-PCR protocol with three rounds of nested PCR amplified TCRbeta. Using its own MiXCR run on the multiplex PCR reads, TCRdb lists one record per CDR3 protein. The top ten clones hold roughly 12% of a sample with 120,000 or so distinct CDR3 sequences, about 66% of them seen once. The sample was lung tumor tissue. The origin of the receptors is a man under 40 with non-small cell lung cancer.

In this sample, this clonotype turned up many times. The chain's CDR3 is CASRRLAGVIDEQFF. The CDR3 DNA reads as TGTGCCAGCAGACGACTAGCGGGGGTAATTGATGAGCAGTTCTTC. The chain couples TRBV12-3 or TRBV12-4 to TRBJ2-1; TRBD2 agrees at 12 bases. V shed 6 bases, J shed 8 bases, and the junction held 8 bases outside the gene matches. This CDR3 region has 15 residues.

Of note for this clonotype: The junction and the germline gene differ at one end; a read error may be behind it. The chain carries TRBV10-3 and TRBJ2-5; 9 positions agree with TRBD2. Germline V gene sequence: CDR1 ENHRY, CDR2 SYGVKD. The CDR3 consists of 13 residues. The CDR3: CAINESTSGRHYF. CDR3 bases: TGTGCCATCAATGAGTCGACTAGCGGACGCCACTACTTC.

To note about this clonotype: This may be a read error, as it is one base from a much larger clone. J is TRBJ1-1 and V is TRBV20-1; 11 bases are a match to TRBD1. Germline assignment: CDR1 DFQATT and CDR2 SNEGSKA (reference sequence). The CDR3 covers 12 residues. Written as DNA, the CDR3 is TGCAGTGCTCCGGACAGGGGGCTCGGAGCTTCCTTT. This encodes CSAPDRGLGASF.

On this clonotype itself: This may be a read error, as it is one base from a much larger clone. This CDR3 fails to terminate in the conserved phenylalanine or tryptophan, so it likely reflects a read error. The chain recombines TRBV5-4 with TRBJ1-3, with D maybe TRBD1 (6 bases). The V end lost 4 bases, the J end lost 0 bases, and 11 bases lay between the germline ends. This CDR3 has 15 amino acids. Germline V lookup: CDR1 SGHNT, CDR2 YYREEE (reference sequence). In nucleotides, the CDR3 is TGTGCCAGCAGCATACAGGGATTCTCTGGAAACACCATATATCTT. Encoded protein: CASSIQGFSGNTIYL.

The chain links TRBV24-1 to TRBJ2-2; D ambiguous. The germline V gene encodes CDR1 KGHDR and CDR2 SFDVKD. V shed 1 base and J shed 0 bases, with 2 bases lying between them. CDR3 length: 14 residues. The CDR3 loop reads CATSDFPNTGELFF. CDR3 nucleotides: TGTGCCACCAGTGATTTTCCGAACACCGGGGAGCTGTTTTTT.

This clonotype occurred a few times. A much larger clone is a single base away; this may be a read error. The chain has TRBV6-5 and TRBJ1-4, with D possibly being TRBD1 (6 bases). The V gene's germline CDR1 is MNHEY and CDR2 SVGAGI. The CDR3 contains 17 residues. The CDR3 DNA sequence: TGTGCCAGCAGTTATCATGCATCGGGGGGGCTCAATGAAAAACTGTATTTT. Its translation is CASSYHASGGLNEKLYF.

There are a few counts of this clonotype. V gene TRBV28 combines with J gene TRBJ2-4; TRBD1 agrees at 10 bases. Germline CDR1 MDHEN, CDR2 SYDVKM. The CDR3 has 13 residues. Trimming took 5 bases from V and 8 from J; bases not matched to a gene: 3. The CDR3 loop is CASSTGTGDIQYF. CDR3 coding DNA: TGTGCCAGCAGTACCGGGACAGGGGACATTCAGTACTTC. The entire variable domain, with the rest obtained from reference TRBV28 and TRBJ2-4, is as follows: DVKVTQSSRYLVKRTGEKVFLECVQDMDHENMFWYRQDPGLGLRLIYFSYDVKMKEKGDIPEGYSVSREKKERFSLILESASTNQTSMYLCASSTGTGDIQYFGAGTRLSVL.

This clonotype has ten or more counts. The chain uses TRBV4-2 and TRBJ2-7, with TRBD1 as a possible D gene (6 bases). The germline CDR1 and CDR2 sequences are LGHNA and YNFKEQ. Trimming left V 4 bases short and J 3 bases short, with 10 bases between. The CDR3 is 13 residues long. The CDR3 bases are TGTGCCAGCAGCCCTGGGGGCCTCTACGAGCAGTACTTC. This translates into CASSPGGLYEQYF.

This chain joins TRBV29-1 and TRBJ1-1; D call uncertain. The germline V and J ends were trimmed by 0 bases and 11 bases, with 13 bases remaining between them. Germline V gene lookup returns CDR1 SQVTM and CDR2 ANQGSEA. This CDR3 spans 12 amino acids. The CDR3 sequence: CSVEDRIEGAFF. In nucleotides, the CDR3 is TGCAGCGTTGAAGACCGGATAGAAGGGGCTTTCTTT.

In regard to this clonotype: Germline and junction disagree at one end, which may indicate a read error. V gene TRBV6-6 combines with J gene TRBJ1-1; D call uncertain. Germline V lookup: CDR1 MNHNY, CDR2 SVGAGI (reference sequence). CDR3 length: 12 amino acids. The CDR3 DNA sequence: TGTGCCAGCAGTTACTCAGACACAGAAGCTTTCTTT. Its translation is CASSYSDTEAFF.

The rearrangement links TRBV12-3 or TRBV12-4 to TRBJ2-2, with D perhaps matching TRBD2 (5 bases). The CDR3 consists of 13 residues. CDR3 sequence (DNA): TGTGTCTGCAGTTTAGGAGGCGCCGGGGAGCTGTTTTTT. This gives the protein CVCSLGGAGELFF.